This TCR beta chain appears in the sequencing data of a study of regulatory dendritic cells for organ transplantation. The table came from immunoSEQ multiplex PCR; TCRdb's copy has only in-frame clones and leaves some out. The table records some 11,000 clones, 79% of them present only once. The V end was cut by 5 bases, the J end by 0 bases, with 14 bases between. This CDR3 has 16 residues. Germline V gene data show CDR1 as PRHDT and CDR2 as FYEKMQ (reference sequence). Sorted subsets were CFSE-labeled and cultured approximately 5 days with allogeneic dendritic cells. In the case of this clone: Its specificity is not known.

The V call is TRBV13, the J call TRBJ2-4; weak D call: TRBD2 (6 bases). The material sequenced was naive CD8+ T cells from blood cultured with regulatory dendritic cells. Regarding subset: CD45RA+ naive T cells. The TCR was taken from a human donor in good health. This CDR3 reads CASSRGGGLAKNIQYF. CDR3 sequence (DNA): TGTGCCAGCAGCCGCGGTGGGGGGTTAGCCAAAAACATTCAGTACTTC.